Sequencing of this T cell receptor beta chain was carried out in a study of cytomegalovirus exposure and HLA in healthy donors listed by TCRdb under 2017. Regarding the research as a whole: A later analysis indicated that the 95 to 150 validation repertoires were generated on the platform also employed for the approximately 700 repertoires of the first cohort. Besides the first cohort of some 670 subjects, a separate validation cohort made up of 120 different subjects was used. High-throughput TCR immunosequencing, statistical association of individual TCRs with disease status, and machine learning were combined to predict cytomegalovirus infection status. The study aimed to test whether signatures of past pathogen exposure could be identified by cataloging public T cell receptors. What the research found in general, with its limitations: A later analysis found that TCRs clustered in the first cohort also tended to co-occur in the 120 validation repertoires, with 90% to 95% of cluster scores above 0. A later analysis lacked HLA typing for the validation cohort, so it scored co-occurrence in that cohort across all 110 or so repertoires. According to the authors, the approach could potentially be generalized to other disease states and immunological phenotypes. In both the original and validation cohorts, the classifier was reported to diagnose cytomegalovirus status with high specificity and sensitivity. A total of 150 or so TCR beta chains were listed by the study as associated with cytomegalovirus. Most TCR sequences were observed very rarely across donors, whereas some public TCRs were present in many individuals. In vitro tests confirmed that a few of the cytomegalovirus-associated TCR beta chains recognize cytomegalovirus antigens.

CDR1 and CDR2 were assigned from the germline V gene (reference sequence) as LNHDA and SQIVND. Inclusive of the bounding cysteine and phenylalanine, the CDR3 is 13 residues long. Only the CDR3 DNA stays, 39 bases, in frame from base 1. The junction shows trimming of 4 bases on V and 7 bases on J, plus 10 bases between the germline ends. Library creation used the immunoSEQ multiplex PCR assay. Per the authors' processing: A statistical classification framework was built for diagnosing cytomegalovirus status from the catalog of TCR beta chain sequences. In TCRdb, the immuneACCESS table is reduced to in-frame sequences with V and J assigned. These tables do not hold every clone; where another copy was compared, an unresolved V gene accounts for under half, and the others remain unexplained. From that table come the V and J calls and clone size; the DNA was used to work out D and trimming. The sample table lists about 200,000 clones, 70% to 90% of them with a count of one. The ten most abundant clones make up roughly 5.5% of the sample.

As to this clone: Which antigen it targets is not known. One base away there is no much larger clone; base qualities are not given.

The donors were included in the validation cohort of 130 or so subjects, a group kept apart from the approximately 670-subject first cohort. The V gene is TRBV19 and the J gene is TRBJ2-2; the D segment could be TRBD1, given 6 matching bases. The specimen sequenced was PBMCs. The origin of this receptor is a woman younger than 30 in good health and CMV-seronegative. CDR3 reads: CASSRSRGGELFF. The nucleotides read TGTGCCAGTAGTAGGTCCAGGGGCGGGGAGCTGTTTTTT.